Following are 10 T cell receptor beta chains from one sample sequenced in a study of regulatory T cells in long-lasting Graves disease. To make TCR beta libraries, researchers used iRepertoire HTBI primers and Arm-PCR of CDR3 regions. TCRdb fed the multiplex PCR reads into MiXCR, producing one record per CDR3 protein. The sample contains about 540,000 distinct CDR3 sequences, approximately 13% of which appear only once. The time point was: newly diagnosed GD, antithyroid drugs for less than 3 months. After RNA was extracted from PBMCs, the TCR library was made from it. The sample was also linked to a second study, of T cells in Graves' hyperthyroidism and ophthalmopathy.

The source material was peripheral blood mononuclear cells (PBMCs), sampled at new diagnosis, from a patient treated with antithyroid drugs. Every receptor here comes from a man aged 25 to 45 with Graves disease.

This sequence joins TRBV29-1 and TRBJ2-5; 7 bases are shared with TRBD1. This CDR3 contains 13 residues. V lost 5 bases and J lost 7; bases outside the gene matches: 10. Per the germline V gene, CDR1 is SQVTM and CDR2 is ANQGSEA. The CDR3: CSVRTAGGWTQYF. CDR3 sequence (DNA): TGCAGCGTTCGGACCGCAGGGGGATGGACCCAGTACTTC. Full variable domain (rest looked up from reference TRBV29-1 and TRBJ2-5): SAVISQKPSRDICQRGTSLTIQCQVDSQVTMMFWYRQQPGQSLTLIATANQGSEATYESGFVIDKFPISRPNLTFSTLTVSNMSPEDSSIYLCSVRTAGGWTQYFGPGTRLLVL.

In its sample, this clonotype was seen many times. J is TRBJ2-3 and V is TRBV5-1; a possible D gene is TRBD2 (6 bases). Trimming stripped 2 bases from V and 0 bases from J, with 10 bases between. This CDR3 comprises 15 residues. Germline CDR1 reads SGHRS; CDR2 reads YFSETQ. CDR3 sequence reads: CASSLLADSTDTQYF. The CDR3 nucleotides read TGCGCCAGCAGCTTATTAGCGGATAGCACAGATACGCAGTATTTT. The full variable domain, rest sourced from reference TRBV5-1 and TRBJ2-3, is KAGVTQTPRYLIKTRGQQVTLSCSPISGHRSVSWYQQTPGQGLQFLFEYFSETQRNKGNFPGRFSGRQFSNSRSEMNVSTLELGDSALYLCASSLLADSTDTQYFGPGTRLTVL.

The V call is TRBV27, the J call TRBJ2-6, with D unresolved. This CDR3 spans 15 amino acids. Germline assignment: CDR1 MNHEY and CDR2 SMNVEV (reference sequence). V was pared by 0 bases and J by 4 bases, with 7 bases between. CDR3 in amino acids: CASSLSSLGANVLTF. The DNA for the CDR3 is TGTGCCAGCAGTTTATCTTCCCTAGGGGCCAACGTCCTGACTTTC.

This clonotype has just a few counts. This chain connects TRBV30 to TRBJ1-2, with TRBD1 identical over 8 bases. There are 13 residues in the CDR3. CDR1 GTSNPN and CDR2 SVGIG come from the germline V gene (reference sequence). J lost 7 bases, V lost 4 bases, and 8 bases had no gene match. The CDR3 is CAWTGGAAIGYTF. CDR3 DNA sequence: TGTGCCTGGACAGGGGGCGCTGCTATTGGCTACACCTTC.

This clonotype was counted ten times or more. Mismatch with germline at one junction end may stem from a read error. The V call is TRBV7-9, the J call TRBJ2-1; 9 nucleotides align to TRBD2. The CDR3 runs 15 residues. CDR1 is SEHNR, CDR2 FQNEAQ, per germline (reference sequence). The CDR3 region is CASSLGTSSYNEQFF. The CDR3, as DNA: TGCGCCAGCAGCTTGGGGACTAGCAGCTACAATGAGCAGTTCTTC.

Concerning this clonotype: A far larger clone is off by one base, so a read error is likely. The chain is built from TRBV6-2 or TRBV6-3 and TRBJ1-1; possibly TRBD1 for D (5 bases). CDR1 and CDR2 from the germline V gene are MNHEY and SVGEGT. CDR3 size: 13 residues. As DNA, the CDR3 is TGTGTCAGCTCTCGGGACGTAAACACTGAAGCTTTCTTT. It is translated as CVSSRDVNTEAFF.

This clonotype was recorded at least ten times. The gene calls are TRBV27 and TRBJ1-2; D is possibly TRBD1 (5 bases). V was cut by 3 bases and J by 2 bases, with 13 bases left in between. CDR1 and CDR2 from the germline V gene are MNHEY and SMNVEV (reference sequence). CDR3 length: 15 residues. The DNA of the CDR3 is TGTGCCAGCAGTTTGGGGGGAACGGGCAACTATGGCTACACCTTC. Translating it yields CASSLGGTGNYGYTF.

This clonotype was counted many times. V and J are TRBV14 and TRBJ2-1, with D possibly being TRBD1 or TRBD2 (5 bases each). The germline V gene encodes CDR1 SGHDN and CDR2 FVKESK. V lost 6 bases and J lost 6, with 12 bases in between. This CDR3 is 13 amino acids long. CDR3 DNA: TGTGCCAGCAGGGGGCGGGCGGGCAATGAGCAGTTCTTC. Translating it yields CASRGRAGNEQFF. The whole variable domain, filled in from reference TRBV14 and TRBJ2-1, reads EAGVTQFPSHSVIEKGQTVTLRCDPISGHDNLYWYRRVMGKEIKFLLHFVKESKQDESGMPNNRFLAERTGGTYSTLKVQPAELEDSGVYFCASRGRAGNEQFFGPGTRLTVL.

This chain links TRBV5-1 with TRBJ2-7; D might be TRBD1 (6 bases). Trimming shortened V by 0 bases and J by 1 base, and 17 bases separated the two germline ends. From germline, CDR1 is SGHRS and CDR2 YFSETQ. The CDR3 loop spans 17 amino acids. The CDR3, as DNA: TGCGCCAGCAGCTTGGCAATCAACAGGGATTGGTCCTACGAGCAGTACTTC. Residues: CASSLAINRDWSYEQYF.

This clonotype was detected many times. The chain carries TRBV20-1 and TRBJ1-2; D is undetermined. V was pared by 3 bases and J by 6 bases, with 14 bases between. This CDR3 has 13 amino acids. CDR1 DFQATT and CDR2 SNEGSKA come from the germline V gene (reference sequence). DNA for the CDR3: TGCAGTGCTAGTTTGTGGTCGGTCGATGGCTACACCTTC. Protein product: CSASLWSVDGYTF.